This TCR beta chain stems from a study of cytomegalovirus exposure and HLA in healthy donors. Regarding the study as a whole: Follow-up analysis found HLA locus-dependent TCR association rates, highest for DRB1 and lowest for HLA-C. A reported reduction in N-insertions relative to the approximately 670-donor mean was seen in an Asian-associated ancestry cluster in a later analysis. Specificity of a few CMV-associated chains for CMV antigens was verified in vitro.

Vbeta (60) and Jbeta (13) primers were used in the PCR. Measured with immunoSEQ multiplex PCR; TCRdb has only the in-frame clones, and not every one. The table shows more than 80,000 clones, with about 78% occurring only once. With regard to this clone: Its antigen remains unidentified.

Per the germline V gene, CDR1 is SNHLY and CDR2 is FYNNEI. The V gene end was trimmed by 3 bases and the J gene end by 2 bases; junction bases not matched to a gene: 12. The length of the CDR3 is 18 residues. The sequence came from a woman between 35 and 50 years old in good health and CMV-seropositive. Sequenced input: PBMCs. The V call is TRBV2, the J call TRBJ1-5, with TRBD1 matching 8 bases. The CDR3 DNA is TGTGCCAGCAGTGATTTTCAGGGGGCACGGGAGGGCAATCAGCCCCAGCATTTT. Its protein is CASSDFQGAREGNQPQHF.